Below are 18 T cell receptor beta chains sequenced from a single sample in a study of immune evolution from preneoplasia to lung adenocarcinoma. Profiling relied on immunoSEQ multiplex PCR, and the TCRdb table lists in-frame clones only, not all of them. This table holds roughly 3,200 clones, around four fifths found once. The sequencing input was FFPE adjacent normal lung tissue. Receptor source: a person aged 65 to 79 with lung adenocarcinoma.

This chain connects TRBV18 to TRBJ1-5, with D unresolved. In germline, CDR1 is KGHSH, CDR2 LQKENI. V was clipped by 3 bases and J by 7 bases, with 16 bases between them. CDR3 size: 15 residues. The CDR3 bases are TGTGCCAGCTCACCGGAGAAACTGGGAGGACAGCCCCAGCATTTT. It codes for CASSPEKLGGQPQHF.

V is TRBV7-9 and J is TRBJ2-1, with D unresolved. Trimming removed 2 bases from V and 4 bases from J, with 3 bases in between. The CDR3 has 12 amino acids. Germline CDR1 SEHNR, CDR2 FQNEAQ (reference sequence). Here the CDR3 reads CASSLIYNEQFF. The CDR3 bases are TGTGCCAGCAGCTTAATTTACAATGAGCAGTTCTTC.

The chain joins TRBV29-1 to TRBJ2-5; 11 positions match TRBD1. From germline, CDR1 is SQVTM and CDR2 ANQGSEA. The CDR3 is 15 residues long. V lost 3 bases, J lost 5 bases, and 8 bases stayed unmatched. This CDR3 is CSVEADRGRSETQYF. CDR3 in DNA: TGCAGCGTTGAGGCGGACAGGGGGCGGTCCGAGACCCAGTACTTC.

The chain is built from TRBV7-2 and TRBJ2-3, with TRBD2 matching 9 bases. Germline-derived CDR1 and CDR2 are SGHTA and FQGNSA. Unmatched junction bases numbered 7, after V lost 4 bases and J lost 5 bases. The CDR3 runs 15 residues. The CDR3 DNA reads as TGTGCCAGCAGCTCCGGACTAGCGCACCGAGATACGCAGTATTTT. Encoded protein: CASSSGLAHRDTQYF. Using reference TRBV7-2 and TRBJ2-3 for the parts outside the CDR3, the full variable domain is GAGVSQSPSNKVTEKGKDVELRCDPISGHTALYWYRQSLGQGLEFLIYFQGNSAPDKSGLPSDRFSAERTGGSVSTLTIQRTQQEDSAVYLCASSSGLAHRDTQYFGPGTRLTVL.

This chain uses TRBV6-5 with TRBJ2-6; D unresolved. With 4 bases removed from V and 2 bases from J, the gap between germline ends came to 6 bases. The CDR3 has 14 residues. Germline V CDR1 and CDR2: MNHEY, SVGAGI. The CDR3 region is CASSLVAGANVLTF. DNA of the CDR3: TGTGCCAGCAGTTTGGTTGCTGGGGCCAACGTCCTGACTTTC.

This sequence joins TRBV11-2 and TRBJ2-5; D tentatively fits TRBD1 or TRBD2 (6 bases each). This CDR3 contains 16 residues. Germline loops: CDR1 SGHAT, CDR2 FQNNGV. V lost 1 base and J lost 2, with 14 bases in between. CDR3 nucleotides: TGTGCCAGCAGCTTAGGAGTCCGGGGGCCTCAAGAGACCCAGTACTTC. Amino acids: CASSLGVRGPQETQYF.

This chain joins TRBV7-9 and TRBJ2-1; D gene uncertain. Germline CDR1 reads SEHNR; CDR2 reads FQNEAQ (reference sequence). This CDR3 spans 12 amino acids. The V and J ends lost 6 bases and 5 bases respectively, with 8 bases between them. In DNA, the CDR3 is TGTGCCAGCAGAGCGACTCACAATGAGCAGTTCTTC. Protein sequence: CASRATHNEQFF.

The rearrangement uses TRBV29-1 and TRBJ1-5; 7 bases agree with TRBD1. Germline lookup yields CDR1 SQVTM and CDR2 ANQGSEA. The V and J ends lost 6 bases and 0 bases, in that order; junction bases with no gene match: 8. This CDR3 region has 15 residues. CDR3 nucleotide sequence: TGCAGCGTGACGACAGGGAGCTATAGCAATCAGCCCCAGCATTTT. Translating gives CSVTTGSYSNQPQHF.

This clone was counted between two and nine times. The chain is built from TRBV5-6 and TRBJ2-1; 8 bases match TRBD2. Germline trimming cut 2 bases from V and 6 bases from J; bases unmatched to any gene: 4. Germline CDR1 SGHDT, CDR2 YYEEEE. This CDR3 spans 14 amino acids. CDR3 sequence: CASSFWRGANEQFF. CDR3 DNA: TGTGCCAGCAGCTTCTGGCGGGGGGCCAATGAGCAGTTCTTC.

The chain is built from TRBV28 and TRBJ1-5, with D unresolved. The ends were cut back, 0 bases at V and 2 bases at J, with 5 bases in the middle. Germline lookup yields CDR1 MDHEN and CDR2 SYDVKM. The CDR3 is 14 amino acids. The chain's CDR3 is CASSLWDGNQPQHF. Written as DNA, the CDR3 is TGTGCCAGCAGTTTATGGGACGGCAATCAGCCCCAGCATTTT.

This clone was counted once. The chain carries TRBV10-2 and TRBJ1-1; no definite D call. The CDR3 spans 13 residues. Germline V gives CDR1 WSHSY, CDR2 SAAADI. The V end was cut by 3 bases, the J end by 0 bases, with 5 bases between. As DNA, the CDR3 is TGCGCCAGCAGTGACCAGGTGAACACTGAAGCTTTCTTT. Its translation: CASSDQVNTEAFF.

CDR3 bases: TGTGCCAGCAGTGGGGACAGGGCCGATTATCAGCCCCAGCATTTT. It encodes CASSGDRADYQPQHF. The chain carries TRBV6-6 and TRBJ1-5; 9 nucleotides align to TRBD1. V lost 5 bases, J lost 5 bases, and 7 bases stayed unmatched. Looked up from germline, CDR1 is MNHNY and CDR2 is SVGAGI (reference sequence). CDR3 size: 15 residues.

The chain has TRBV5-1 and TRBJ2-5, with 10 bases lining up with TRBD1. The CDR3 has 17 residues. Germline CDR1 reads SGHRS; CDR2 reads YFSETQ. Trimming at V came to 3 bases and at J to 1 base, leaving 9 bases not matched to a gene. In nucleotides, the CDR3 is TGCGCCAGCAGCTCAACAGGACAGGGGGTAACCCAAGAGACCCAGTACTTC. This codes for CASSSTGQGVTQETQYF.

The chain joins TRBV27 to TRBJ2-5, with D possibly TRBD2 on 6 matching bases. The CDR3 is 13 residues long. Trimming shortened V by 4 bases and J by 3 bases, and 9 bases separated the two germline ends. From germline, CDR1 is MNHEY and CDR2 SMNVEV (reference sequence). Here the CDR3 DNA reads TGTGCCAGCAGTTCCGGGGGAAAAGAGACCCAGTACTTC. Protein product: CASSSGGKETQYF.

The chain combines TRBV9 with TRBJ2-7, with 9 bases identical to TRBD2. The ends lost 3 bases at V and 7 bases at J; junction bases unmatched: 8. Germline V gives CDR1 SGDLS, CDR2 YYNGEE. The CDR3 is 14 residues long. CDR3 nucleotide sequence: TGTGCCAGCAGCGGCGGGGGGGCGGGAATTGAGCAGTACTTC. It is translated as CASSGGGAGIEQYF.

CDR3 DNA: TGTGCCAGCAGCGTCAACAGTCTCGGCACTGAAGCTTTCTTT. Translating it yields CASSVNSLGTEAFF. The V and J genes are TRBV9 and TRBJ1-1; D gene uncertain. The ends were cut back, 2 bases at V and 4 bases at J, with 12 bases in the middle. The CDR3 has 14 amino acids. Germline V gene data show CDR1 as SGDLS and CDR2 as YYNGEE.

This clone ranks as hyperexpanded. The chain has TRBV11-2 and TRBJ1-1; D is unresolved. Trimming cost V 8 bases and J 1 base, with 11 bases left between them. The germline CDR1 and CDR2 sequences are SGHAT and FQNNGV. The CDR3 sequence is 13 residues long. The DNA of the CDR3 is TGTGCCAGCGGAAGGACGGAGAACACTGAAGCTTTCTTT. This translates into CASGRTENTEAFF.

The rearrangement links TRBV5-1 to TRBJ2-3, with D perhaps matching TRBD2 (5 bases). The CDR3 spans 16 residues. The V gene's germline CDR1 is SGHRS and CDR2 YFSETQ. The V end was cut by 4 bases, the J end by 6 bases, with 21 bases between. The CDR3 DNA reads TGCGCCAGCAGCCCGGGGAGATCCGTAGTGGCGGATACGCAGTATTTT. It is translated as CASSPGRSVVADTQYF.